This T cell receptor (beta chain) was documented in a study of cytomegalovirus exposure and HLA in healthy donors. General study findings and limits: Accurate prediction of HLA-A and HLA-B alleles (for most subjects) was reportedly achieved from TCR beta sequences. As immune exposure information, only CMV serostatus was available.

This PCR relied on a set of 60 Vbeta primers and 13 Jbeta primers. Assay: immunoSEQ multiplex PCR; the TCRdb copy retains only in-frame clones and omits some. This table holds some 63,000 clones, approximately 80% found once. Only a few counts were recorded for this clone. What it recognizes is unknown. The sequence derives from a human donor in good health. Sequenced input: PBMCs.

CDR3 region: CASSSPSNYQYF. The CDR3 DNA reads TGTGCCAGCAGCTCCCCCTCCAACTATCAGTATTTT. The chain combines TRBV7-2 with TRBJ2-3; no firm D call. The CDR3 contains 12 residues. Germline CDR1 reads SGHTA; CDR2 reads FQGNSA. V lost 4 bases and J lost 12, with 14 bases in between.